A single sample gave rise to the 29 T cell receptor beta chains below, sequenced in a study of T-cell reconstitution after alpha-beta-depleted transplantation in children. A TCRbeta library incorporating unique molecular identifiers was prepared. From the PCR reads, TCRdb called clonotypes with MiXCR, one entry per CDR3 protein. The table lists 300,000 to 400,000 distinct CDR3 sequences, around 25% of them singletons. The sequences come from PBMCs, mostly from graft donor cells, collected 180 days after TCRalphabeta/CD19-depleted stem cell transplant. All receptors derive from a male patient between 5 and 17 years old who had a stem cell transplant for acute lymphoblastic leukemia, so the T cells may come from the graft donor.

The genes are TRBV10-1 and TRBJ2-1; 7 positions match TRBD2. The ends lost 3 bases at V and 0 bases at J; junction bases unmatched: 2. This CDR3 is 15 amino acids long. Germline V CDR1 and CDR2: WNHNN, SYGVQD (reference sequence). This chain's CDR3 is CASSEGGSSYNEQFF. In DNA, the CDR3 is TGCGCCAGCAGTGAAGGCGGGAGCTCCTACAATGAGCAGTTCTTC.

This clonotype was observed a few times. CDR3 amino acids: CATSRGGGLAKNIQYF. CDR3 DNA: TGTGCCACCAGCAGAGGGGGCGGATTAGCCAAAAACATTCAGTACTTC. This chain connects TRBV15 to TRBJ2-4; D might be TRBD1 (5 bases). The V gene lost 1 base and the J gene lost 0 bases, with 10 bases spanning the gap. CDR3 length: 16 residues. Germline V gene sequence: CDR1 LNHNV, CDR2 YYDKDF (reference sequence).

For the CDR3, the DNA is TGTGCCAGCAGCCGACAGGGTTCTGGTAATGAGCAGTTCTTC. Amino acids: CASSRQGSGNEQFF. The gene calls are TRBV7-7 and TRBJ2-1; TRBD1 matches at 7 bases. CDR3 length: 14 residues. With V trimmed by 5 bases and J by 7 bases, 8 bases remained unmatched. Germline V lookup: CDR1 SSHAT, CDR2 FNYEAQ (reference sequence).

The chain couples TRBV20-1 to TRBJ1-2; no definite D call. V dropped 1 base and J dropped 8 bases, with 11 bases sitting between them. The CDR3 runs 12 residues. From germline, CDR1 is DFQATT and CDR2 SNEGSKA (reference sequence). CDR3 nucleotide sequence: TGCAGTGCTAGAGTGAGGCATTGGGGCTACACCTTC. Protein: CSARVRHWGYTF.

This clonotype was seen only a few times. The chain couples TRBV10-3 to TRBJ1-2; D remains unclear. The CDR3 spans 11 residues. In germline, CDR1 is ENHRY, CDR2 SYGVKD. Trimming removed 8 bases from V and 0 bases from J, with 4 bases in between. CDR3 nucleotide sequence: TGTGCCATCGGAACTAACTATGGCTACACCTTC. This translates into CAIGTNYGYTF.

CDR3 sequence reads: CASSQRGTSINEQFF. As DNA, the CDR3 is TGCGCCAGCAGCCAACGTGGGACTAGCATCAATGAGCAGTTCTTC. The genes are TRBV4-1 and TRBJ2-1; TRBD2 agrees at 9 bases. CDR3 length equals 15 residues. Germline V gene sequence: CDR1 MGHRA, CDR2 YSYEKL. Losses at the gene ends were 2 bases for V and 6 bases for J; bases not matched to a gene: 5.

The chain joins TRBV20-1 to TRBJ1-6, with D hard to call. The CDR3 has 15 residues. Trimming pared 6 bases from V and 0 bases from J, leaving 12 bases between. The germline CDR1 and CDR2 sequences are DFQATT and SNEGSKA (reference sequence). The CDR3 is CSAPESPSYNSPLHF. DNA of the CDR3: TGCAGTGCCCCCGAGTCTCCCTCCTATAATTCACCCCTCCACTTT.

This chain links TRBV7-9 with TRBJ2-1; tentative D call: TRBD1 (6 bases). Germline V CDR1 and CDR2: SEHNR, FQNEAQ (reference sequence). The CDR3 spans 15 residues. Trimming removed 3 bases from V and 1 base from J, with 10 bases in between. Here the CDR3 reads CASSFSQGSYNEQFF. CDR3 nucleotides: TGTGCCAGCAGCTTTAGCCAGGGGTCCTACAATGAGCAGTTCTTC. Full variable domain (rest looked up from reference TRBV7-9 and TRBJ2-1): DTGVSQNPRHKITKRGQNVTFRCDPISEHNRLYWYRQTLGQGPEFLTYFQNEAQLEKSRLLSDRFSAERPKGSFSTLEIQRTEQGDSAMYLCASSFSQGSYNEQFFGPGTRLTVL.

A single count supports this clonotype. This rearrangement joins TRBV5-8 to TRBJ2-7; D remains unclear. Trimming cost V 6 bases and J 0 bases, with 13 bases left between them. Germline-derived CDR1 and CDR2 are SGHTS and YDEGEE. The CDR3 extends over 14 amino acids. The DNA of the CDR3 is TGTGCCAGCAAGAGGACCTTCCTCTCCTACGAGCAGTACTTC. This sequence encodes CASKRTFLSYEQYF.

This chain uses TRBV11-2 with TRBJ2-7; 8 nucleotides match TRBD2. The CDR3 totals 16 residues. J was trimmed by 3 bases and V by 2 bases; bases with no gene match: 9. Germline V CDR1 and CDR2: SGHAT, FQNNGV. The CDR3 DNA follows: TGTGCCAGCAGCTTATTCGCCCTAGCGGGTGGCTACGAGCAGTACTTC. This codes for CASSLFALAGGYEQYF.

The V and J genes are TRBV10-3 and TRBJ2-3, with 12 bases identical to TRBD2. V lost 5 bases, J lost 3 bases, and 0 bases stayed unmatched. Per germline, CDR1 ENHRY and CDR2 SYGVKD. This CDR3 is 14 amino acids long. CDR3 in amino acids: CAISLAGGTDTQYF. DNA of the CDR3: TGTGCCATCAGTCTAGCGGGAGGGACAGATACGCAGTATTTT.

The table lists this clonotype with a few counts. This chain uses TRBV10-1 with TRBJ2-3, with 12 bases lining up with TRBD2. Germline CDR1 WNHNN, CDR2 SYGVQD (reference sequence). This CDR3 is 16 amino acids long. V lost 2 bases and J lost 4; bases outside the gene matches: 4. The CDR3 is CASSEGTSGRADTQYF. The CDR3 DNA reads TGCGCCAGCAGTGAGGGGACTAGCGGGCGTGCAGATACGCAGTATTTT.

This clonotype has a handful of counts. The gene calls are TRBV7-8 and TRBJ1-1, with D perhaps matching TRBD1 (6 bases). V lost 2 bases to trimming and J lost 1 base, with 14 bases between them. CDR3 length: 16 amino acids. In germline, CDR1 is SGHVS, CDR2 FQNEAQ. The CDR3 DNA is TGTGCCAGCAGCTTAAGGGAGGGCAGGGGGAACACTGAAGCTTTCTTT. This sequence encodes CASSLREGRGNTEAFF.

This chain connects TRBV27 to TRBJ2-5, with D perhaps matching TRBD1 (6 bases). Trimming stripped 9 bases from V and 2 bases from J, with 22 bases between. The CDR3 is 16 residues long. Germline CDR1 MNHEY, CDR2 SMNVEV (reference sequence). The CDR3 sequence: CASPGFERGRQETQYF. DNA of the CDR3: TGTGCCAGTCCCGGGTTCGAGAGGGGGAGACAAGAGACCCAGTACTTC.

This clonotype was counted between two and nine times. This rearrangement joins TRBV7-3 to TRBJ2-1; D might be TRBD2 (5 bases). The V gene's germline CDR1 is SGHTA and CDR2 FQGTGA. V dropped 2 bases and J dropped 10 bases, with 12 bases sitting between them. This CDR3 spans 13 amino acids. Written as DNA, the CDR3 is TGTGCCAGCAGCTTAGGGAGCGGACCCGAGCAGTTCTTC. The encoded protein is CASSLGSGPEQFF. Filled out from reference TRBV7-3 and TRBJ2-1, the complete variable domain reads GAGVSQTPSNKVTEKGKYVELRCDPISGHTALYWYRQSLGQGPEFLIYFQGTGAADDSGLPNDRFFAVRPEGSVSTLKIQRTERGDSAVYLCASSLGSGPEQFFGPGTRLTVL.

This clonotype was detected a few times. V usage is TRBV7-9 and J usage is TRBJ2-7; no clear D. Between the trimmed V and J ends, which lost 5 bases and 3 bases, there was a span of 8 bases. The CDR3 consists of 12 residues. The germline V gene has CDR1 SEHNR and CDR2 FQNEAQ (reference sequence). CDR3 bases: TGTGCCAGCAGCGGGAACAACTACGAGCAGTACTTC. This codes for CASSGNNYEQYF.

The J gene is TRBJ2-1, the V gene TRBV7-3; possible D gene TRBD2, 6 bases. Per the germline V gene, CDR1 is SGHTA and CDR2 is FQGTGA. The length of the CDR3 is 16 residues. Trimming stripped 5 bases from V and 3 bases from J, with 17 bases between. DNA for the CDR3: TGTGCCAGCAGCCTAGCCAACGGGAGAGGCTACAATGAGCAGTTCTTC. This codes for CASSLANGRGYNEQFF.

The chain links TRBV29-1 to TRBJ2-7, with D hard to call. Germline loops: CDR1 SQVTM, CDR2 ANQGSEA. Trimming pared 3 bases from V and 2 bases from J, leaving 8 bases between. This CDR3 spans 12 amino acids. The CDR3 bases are TGCAGCGTTGAGGGCAAGACCTACGAGCAGTACTTC. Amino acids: CSVEGKTYEQYF.

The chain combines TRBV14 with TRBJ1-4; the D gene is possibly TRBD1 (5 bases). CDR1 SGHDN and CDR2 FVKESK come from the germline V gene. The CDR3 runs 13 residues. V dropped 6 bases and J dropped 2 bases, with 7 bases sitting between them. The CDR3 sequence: CASRQATNEKLFF. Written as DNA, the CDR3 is TGTGCCAGCAGACAGGCTACTAATGAAAAACTGTTTTTT.

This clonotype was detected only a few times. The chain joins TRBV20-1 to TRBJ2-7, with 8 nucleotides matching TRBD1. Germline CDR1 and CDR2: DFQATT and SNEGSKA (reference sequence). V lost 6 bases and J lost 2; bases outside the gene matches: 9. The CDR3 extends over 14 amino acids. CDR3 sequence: CSARDRGYTYEQYF. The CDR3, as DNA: TGCAGTGCCCGAGACAGGGGATATACCTACGAGCAGTACTTC.

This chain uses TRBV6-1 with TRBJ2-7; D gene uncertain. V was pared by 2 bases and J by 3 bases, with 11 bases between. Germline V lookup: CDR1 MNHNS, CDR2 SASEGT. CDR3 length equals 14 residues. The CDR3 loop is CASSEWNVGYEQYF. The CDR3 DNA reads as TGTGCCAGCAGTGAATGGAACGTCGGCTACGAGCAGTACTTC.

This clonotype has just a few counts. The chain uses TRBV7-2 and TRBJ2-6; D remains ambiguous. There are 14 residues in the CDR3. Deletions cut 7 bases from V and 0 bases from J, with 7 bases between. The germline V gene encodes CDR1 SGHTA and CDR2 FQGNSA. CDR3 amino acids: CASKQFSGANVLTF. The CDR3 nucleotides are TGTGCCAGCAAGCAATTCTCTGGGGCCAACGTCCTGACTTTC.

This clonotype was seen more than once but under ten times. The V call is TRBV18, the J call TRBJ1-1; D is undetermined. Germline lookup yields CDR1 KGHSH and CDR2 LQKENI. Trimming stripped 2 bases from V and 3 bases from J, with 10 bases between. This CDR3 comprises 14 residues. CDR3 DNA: TGTGCCAGCTCACCAAACGCGTTCGACACTGAAGCTTTCTTT. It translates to CASSPNAFDTEAFF.

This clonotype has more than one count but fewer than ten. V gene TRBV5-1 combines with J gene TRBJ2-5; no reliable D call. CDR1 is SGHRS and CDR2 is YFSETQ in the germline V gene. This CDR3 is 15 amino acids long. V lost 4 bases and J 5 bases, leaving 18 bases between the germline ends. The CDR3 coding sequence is TGCGCCAGCAGCACAGCCTTTACTTCCCGGGAGACCCAGTACTTC. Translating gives CASSTAFTSRETQYF.

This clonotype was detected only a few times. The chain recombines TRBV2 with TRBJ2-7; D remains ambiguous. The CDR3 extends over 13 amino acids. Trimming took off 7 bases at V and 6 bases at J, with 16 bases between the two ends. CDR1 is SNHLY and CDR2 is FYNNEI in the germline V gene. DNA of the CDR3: TGTGCCAGCATCGAGAAAGGGTCAGGCGAGCAGTACTTC. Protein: CASIEKGSGEQYF.

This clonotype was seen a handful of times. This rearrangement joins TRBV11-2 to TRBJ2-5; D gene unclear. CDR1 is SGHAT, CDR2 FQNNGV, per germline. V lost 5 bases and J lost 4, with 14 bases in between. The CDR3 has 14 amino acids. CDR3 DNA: TGTGCCAGCAGCCCCCTTTCACCCCTAGAGACCCAGTACTTC. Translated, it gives CASSPLSPLETQYF.

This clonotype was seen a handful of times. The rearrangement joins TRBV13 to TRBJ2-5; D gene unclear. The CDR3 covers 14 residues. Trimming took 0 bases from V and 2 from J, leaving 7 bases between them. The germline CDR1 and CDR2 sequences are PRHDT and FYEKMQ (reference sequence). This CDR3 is CASSLGLLQETQYF. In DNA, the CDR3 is TGTGCCAGCAGCTTAGGCCTCCTACAAGAGACCCAGTACTTC.

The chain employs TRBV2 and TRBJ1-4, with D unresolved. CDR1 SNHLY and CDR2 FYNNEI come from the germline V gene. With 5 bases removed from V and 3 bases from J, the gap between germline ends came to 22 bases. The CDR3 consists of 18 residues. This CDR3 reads CASSTATQTLVSNEKLFF. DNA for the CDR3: TGTGCCAGCAGTACCGCGACACAGACATTGGTTTCTAATGAAAAACTGTTTTTT.

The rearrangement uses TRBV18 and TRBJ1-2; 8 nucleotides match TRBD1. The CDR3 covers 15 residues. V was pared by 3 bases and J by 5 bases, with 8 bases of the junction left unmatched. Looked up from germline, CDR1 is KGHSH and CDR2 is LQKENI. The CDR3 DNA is TGTGCCAGCTCACCCGTGGAGGACAGGGTTTATGGCTACACCTTC. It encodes CASSPVEDRVYGYTF.